These 11 T cell receptor beta chains originate from one sample sequenced in a study of cytomegalovirus exposure and HLA in healthy donors. PCR amplification relied on 60 Vbeta primers (plus 13 Jbeta primers). Measured with immunoSEQ multiplex PCR; TCRdb has only the in-frame clones, and not every one. Counted here are 110,000 to 150,000 clones, 65% to 90% occurring once; the ten biggest clones make up 1.2%. The specimen sequenced was PBMCs. Receptors originate from a female donor in good health and CMV-seronegative.

CDR3 coding DNA: TGTGCCAGCAGTGGGGGGTTCCAAGAGACCCAGTACTTC. Its protein is CASSGGFQETQYF. This chain uses TRBV28 with TRBJ2-5, with a tentative D call TRBD2 (6 bases). Germline V gene lookup returns CDR1 MDHEN and CDR2 SYDVKM. The CDR3 sequence is 13 residues long. The germline V and J ends were trimmed by 5 bases and 1 base, with 8 bases remaining between them.

The chain couples TRBV10-2 to TRBJ1-1; 9 bases line up with TRBD1. V shed 10 bases, J shed 11 bases, and the junction held 11 bases outside the gene matches. The germline CDR1 and CDR2 sequences are WSHSY and SAAADI. The CDR3 sequence is 12 residues long. The CDR3 loop is CATSPGQGAAFF. The CDR3 DNA sequence: TGCGCCACCTCCCCGGGACAGGGAGCGGCTTTCTTT.

V gene TRBV19 combines with J gene TRBJ2-3; 9 bases agree with TRBD2. Trimming cost V 3 bases and J 2 bases; bases outside gene matches: 6. CDR3 length equals 16 residues. Germline CDR1 is LNHDA and CDR2 is SQIVND (reference sequence). This CDR3 reads CASSIKSGRSTDTQYF. CDR3 DNA sequence: TGTGCCAGTAGTATTAAGAGCGGGAGGTCCACAGATACGCAGTATTTT.

The chain couples TRBV19 to TRBJ1-2, with TRBD1 matching over 8 bases. The CDR3 is 12 residues long. The ends lost 7 bases at V and 7 bases at J; junction bases unmatched: 5. Germline V gene lookup returns CDR1 LNHDA and CDR2 SQIVND (reference sequence). The DNA for the CDR3 is TGTGCCAGTAACGACAGGGGTACTGGCTACACCTTC. Translation gives CASNDRGTGYTF.

This chain uses TRBV29-1 with TRBJ2-2, with 9 bases fitting TRBD1. With 4 bases clipped from V and 3 bases from J, the junction kept 6 bases outside the gene matches. Germline V CDR1 and CDR2: SQVTM, ANQGSEA. The CDR3 runs 15 residues. The CDR3 sequence: CSVAGGTGHTGELFF. CDR3 DNA: TGCAGCGTTGCTGGGGGGACAGGGCACACCGGGGAGCTGTTTTTT.

V gene TRBV6-5 combines with J gene TRBJ2-2; TRBD2 aligns across 7 bases. After removal of 2 bases from V and 6 bases from J, the junction contained 6 bases not matched to a gene. The CDR3 covers 15 residues. Germline V gives CDR1 MNHEY, CDR2 SVGAGI. CDR3: CASSYTDREAGELFF. CDR3 DNA sequence: TGTGCCAGCAGTTACACCGACCGGGAGGCCGGGGAGCTGTTTTTT.

V usage is TRBV9 and J usage is TRBJ2-5; 8 bases fit TRBD1. The V gene's germline CDR1 is SGDLS and CDR2 YYNGEE. The CDR3 covers 13 residues. V dropped 4 bases and J dropped 2; count of bases not matched to a gene: 1. The CDR3 bases are TGTGCCAGCAGCCACAGGGGGCAAGAGACCCAGTACTTC. Its protein product is CASSHRGQETQYF.

This rearrangement joins TRBV2 to TRBJ1-5; 7 bases align to TRBD1. The J segment lost 2 bases and the V segment lost 4 bases, leaving 2 bases of the junction unmatched. The CDR3 is 14 amino acids. CDR1 is SNHLY, CDR2 FYNNEI, per germline. The CDR3 region has the DNA TGTGCCAGCAGTGTTCAGGGGGGCAATCAGCCCCAGCATTTT. This codes for CASSVQGGNQPQHF.

In nucleotides, the CDR3 is TGTGCCAGCAGCTTCCGACAGACCCCTGTTGAAAAACTGTTTTTT. Translated: CASSFRQTPVEKLFF. The chain recombines TRBV5-6 with TRBJ1-4; D is possibly TRBD1 (5 bases). Per the germline V gene, CDR1 is SGHDT and CDR2 is YYEEEE. Trimming removed 2 bases at V and 7 bases at J, with 15 bases between. This CDR3 spans 15 amino acids.

CDR3 bases: TGTGCCAGCAGCTTGGTGAGACTTTCTTACGAGCAGTACTTC. Translated, it gives CASSLVRLSYEQYF. This chain joins TRBV5-6 and TRBJ2-7, with D unresolved. The CDR3 covers 14 residues. Trimming pared 0 bases from V and 4 bases from J, leaving 11 bases between. Germline-derived CDR1 and CDR2 are SGHDT and YYEEEE.

The chain joins TRBV5-6 to TRBJ1-1; perhaps TRBD1 as D (6 bases). Trimming stripped 0 bases from V and 1 base from J, with 16 bases between. Germline values: CDR1 SGHDT, CDR2 YYEEEE. This CDR3 has 17 residues. The CDR3 loop reads CASSLVAQGKGNTEAFF. In DNA, the CDR3 is TGTGCCAGCAGCTTGGTAGCCCAGGGGAAAGGGAACACTGAAGCTTTCTTT. The full variable domain, rest sourced from reference TRBV5-6 and TRBJ1-1, is DAGVTQSPTHLIKTRGQQVTLRCSPKSGHDTVSWYQQALGQGPQFIFQYYEEEERQRGNFPDRFSGHQFPNYSSELNVNALLLGDSALYLCASSLVAQGKGNTEAFFGQGTRLTVV.